Listed below are T cell receptor beta chains from one sample, sequenced in a study of blood T cell repertoires in COVID-19. Measured with immunoSEQ multiplex PCR; TCRdb has only the in-frame clones, and not every one. The sample carries hundreds of thousands of clones, 86% recorded once. The material sequenced was peripheral blood. Every receptor here comes from a woman in her twenties or thirties who had recovered from COVID-19. CDR3s include the opening cysteine and the closing phenylalanine or tryptophan. The D gene is left open where the match is weak. Clone size, where shown, is once, few, many, or a class for clones that have expanded.

j_gene | d_gene | abundance | v_gene | CDR3nt | CDR3aa
TRBJ2-2 | - | once | TRBV29-1 | TGCAGCGTTGATGCCCAGGGAACGAACACCGGGGAGCTGTTTTTT | CSVDAQGTNTGELFF
TRBJ2-1 | TRBD1 | - | TRBV11-2 | TGTGCCAGCAGCTTCGTCACGGGGACAGGTGAGCAGTTCTTC | CASSFVTGTGEQFF
TRBJ2-1 | - | - | TRBV21-1 | TGTGCCAGCAGCACTAGCGGGGCCCAGTACAATGAGCAGTTCTTC | CASSTSGAQYNEQFF
TRBJ1-5 | - | once | TRBV19 | TGTGCCAGTAGTATCCTTCAACAGGGTCAGCCCCAGCATTTT | CASSILQQGQPQHF
TRBJ2-5 | TRBD2 | - | TRBV28 | TGTGCCAGCATTCTTGGGGGAGGGCAAGAGACCCAGTACTTC | CASILGGGQETQYF
TRBJ1-3 | TRBD1 | - | TRBV14 | TGTGCCAGCAGCCTCGGGACAGCCTCTGGAAACACCATATATTTT | CASSLGTASGNTIYF
TRBJ1-3 | - | - | TRBV3-1/TRBV3-2 | TGTGCCAGCAGCCAACTTGACAGTTTCTCTGGAAACACCATATATTTT | CASSQLDSFSGNTIYF
TRBJ1-6 | TRBD1 | many | TRBV4-2 | TGTGCCAGCAGCCAAGGACAGGGAGAGAGTTCACCCCTCCACTTT | CASSQGQGESSPLHF
TRBJ1-5 | - | few | TRBV30 | TGTGCCTGGAACAGGGATGGCAGTCAGCCCCAGCATTTT | CAWNRDGSQPQHF
TRBJ2-7 | - | - | TRBV6-5 | TGTGCCAGCAGCCCGACAGAACGACGCGAGCAGTACTTC | CASSPTERREQYF
TRBJ2-7 | TRBD2 | - | TRBV14 | TGTGCCAGCAGCCGCTCTTGGCTAGCGGGCTCCTACGAGCAGTACTTC | CASSRSWLAGSYEQYF
TRBJ2-3 | - | - | TRBV2 | TGTGCCAGCAGTGTTGGCACAGGGCAGACAGATACGCAGTATTTT | CASSVGTGQTDTQYF
TRBJ2-2 | TRBD2 | - | TRBV6-1 | TGTGCCAGCAGTGAAATCAGCGGGGCAAACACCGGGGAGCTGTTTTTT | CASSEISGANTGELFF
TRBJ1-1 | - | - | TRBV7-8 | TGTGCCAGCACCTTACGGGAGAACACTGAAGCTTTCTTT | CASTLRENTEAFF
TRBJ1-1 | - | - | TRBV3-1/TRBV3-2 | TGTGCCAGCAGCCAAGTTTCACAGGGAAGGACTGAAGCTTTCTTT | CASSQVSQGRTEAFF
TRBJ1-1 | - | - | TRBV12-3/TRBV12-4 | TGTGCCAGCAGTTTCGAGGGGGATGCTTTCTTT | CASSFEGDAFF
TRBJ1-6 | TRBD1 | once | TRBV6-4 | TGTGCCAGCAGTGCCCGGGACAGTGGTTCACCCCTCCACTTT | CASSARDSGSPLHF
TRBJ2-1 | - | - | TRBV27 | TGTGCCAGCAGACGATCTAGGGGTTTTCACAATGAGCAGTTCTTC | CASRRSRGFHNEQFF
TRBJ2-7 | - | - | TRBV5-6 | TGTGCCAGCAGCCTCCGGTCTGGCGAGCAGTACTTC | CASSLRSGEQYF
TRBJ2-3 | - | - | TRBV11-2 | TGTGCCAGCAGCTACGAACAGGTCGGCACAGATACGCAGTATTTT | CASSYEQVGTDTQYF
TRBJ2-5 | TRBD1 | - | TRBV7-9 | TGTGCCAGCAGCTCGGGGACAGTCGTCGGAGAGACCCAGTACTTC | CASSSGTVVGETQYF
TRBJ1-2 | TRBD1 | - | TRBV4-2 | TGTGCCAGCAGCCGACCGGACAGGGCCAACTATGGCTACACCTTC | CASSRPDRANYGYTF
TRBJ1-3 | TRBD1 | - | TRBV9 | TGTGCCAGCAGCCCCCGGACAGGGGGCGCCTCCGGAAACACCATATATTTT | CASSPRTGGASGNTIYF
TRBJ1-3 | - | - | TRBV9 | TGTGCCAGCAGCGCCGACACATACTCTGGAAACACCATATATTTT | CASSADTYSGNTIYF
TRBJ1-4 | TRBD1 | once | TRBV5-4 | TGTGCCAGCAGCGAGCCGGGACAGGGAGAAAAACTGTTTTTT | CASSEPGQGEKLFF
TRBJ2-1 | - | - | TRBV5-1 | TGCGCCAGCAGCGAGTCAAACAATGAGCAGTTCTTC | CASSESNNEQFF
TRBJ2-3 | - | - | TRBV18 | TGTGCCAGCTCACATTACAGGGATACAGATACGCAGTATTTT | CASSHYRDTDTQYF
TRBJ2-5 | TRBD1 | - | TRBV24-1 | TGTGCCACCAGTGATTTGCCGGGACAGGGGCGTGAGACCCAGTACTTC | CATSDLPGQGRETQYF
TRBJ2-7 | TRBD1 | - | TRBV5-4 | TGTGCCAGCAGCCCCTTACAGGGGTACGAGCAGTACTTC | CASSPLQGYEQYF
TRBJ1-1 | - | few | TRBV12-5 | TGTGCTAGTGGTGTTGACACCTTTGAAGCTTTCTTT | CASGVDTFEAFF
TRBJ2-5 | TRBD1 | - | TRBV7-6 | TGTGCCAGCAGCTTAGCGGTGGACAGGCAAGAGACCCAGTACTTC | CASSLAVDRQETQYF
TRBJ1-2 | - | - | TRBV28 | TGTGCCAGCAGTTTAAAAGTACGGTTTAATGGCTACACCTTC | CASSLKVRFNGYTF
TRBJ2-7 | TRBD2 | - | TRBV4-2 | TGTGCCAGCAGCCAAGAAGGGGCGGGAGGAAGCCAGCCATACTTC | CASSQEGAGGSQPYF
TRBJ1-2 | - | - | TRBV28 | TGTGCCACCTGGTCCGGGGGAGTTTTTAGGGACTACACCTTC | CATWSGGVFRDYTF
TRBJ2-1 | TRBD1 | once | TRBV13 | TGTGCCAGCAGCGGTCGACAGGGGGAGTTCTTC | CASSGRQGEFF
TRBJ2-5 | - | - | TRBV7-9 | TGTGCCAGCAGCTTACCGGGGCCCGGACAGGAGACCCAGTACTTC | CASSLPGPGQETQYF
TRBJ1-1 | - | - | TRBV7-9 | TGTGCCAGCAGGGGGAGTTATGATTATACTGAAGCTTTCTTT | CASRGSYDYTEAFF
TRBJ1-4 | - | once | TRBV7-9 | TGTGCCAGCAGCCCGATTACAGGGATTAGAGACGAAAAACTGTTTTTT | CASSPITGIRDEKLFF
TRBJ1-2 | TRBD1 | - | TRBV6-1 | TGTGCCAGCAGTGAATTCGACAGGGGCTATGGCTACACCTTC | CASSEFDRGYGYTF
TRBJ2-7 | TRBD1 | - | TRBV5-1 | TGCGCCAGCAGCGAAGGGACAGGGTTCGAGCAGTACTTC | CASSEGTGFEQYF